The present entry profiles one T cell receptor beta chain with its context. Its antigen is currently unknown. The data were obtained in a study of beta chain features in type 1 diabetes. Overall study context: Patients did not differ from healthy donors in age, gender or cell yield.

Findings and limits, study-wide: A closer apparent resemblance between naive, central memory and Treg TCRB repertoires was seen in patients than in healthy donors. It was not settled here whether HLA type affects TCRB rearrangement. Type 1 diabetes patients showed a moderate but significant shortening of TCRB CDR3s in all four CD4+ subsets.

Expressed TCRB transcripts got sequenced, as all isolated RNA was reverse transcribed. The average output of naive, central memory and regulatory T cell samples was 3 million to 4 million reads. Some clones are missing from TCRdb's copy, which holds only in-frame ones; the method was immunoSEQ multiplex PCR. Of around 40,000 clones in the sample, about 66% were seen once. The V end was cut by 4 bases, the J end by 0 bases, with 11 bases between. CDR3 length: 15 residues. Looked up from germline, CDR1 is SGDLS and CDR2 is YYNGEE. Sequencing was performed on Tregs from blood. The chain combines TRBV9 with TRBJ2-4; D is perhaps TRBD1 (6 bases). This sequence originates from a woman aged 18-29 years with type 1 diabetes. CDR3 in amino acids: CASSTGHLAKNIQYF. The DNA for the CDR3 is TGTGCCAGCAGCACGGGACATCTAGCCAAAAACATTCAGTACTTC.